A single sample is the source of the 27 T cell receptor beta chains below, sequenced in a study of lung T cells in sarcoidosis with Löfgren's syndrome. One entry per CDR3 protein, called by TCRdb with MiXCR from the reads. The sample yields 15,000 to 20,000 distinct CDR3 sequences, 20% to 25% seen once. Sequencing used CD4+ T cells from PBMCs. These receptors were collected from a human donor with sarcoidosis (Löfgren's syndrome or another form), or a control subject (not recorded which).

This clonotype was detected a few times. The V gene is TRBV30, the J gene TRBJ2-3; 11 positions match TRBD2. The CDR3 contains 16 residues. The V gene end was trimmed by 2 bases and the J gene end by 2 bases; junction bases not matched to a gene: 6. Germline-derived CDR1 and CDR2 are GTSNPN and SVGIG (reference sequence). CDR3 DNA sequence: TGTGCCTGGAGTCCGGGGACTAGCGGTTACACAGATACGCAGTATTTT. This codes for CAWSPGTSGYTDTQYF.

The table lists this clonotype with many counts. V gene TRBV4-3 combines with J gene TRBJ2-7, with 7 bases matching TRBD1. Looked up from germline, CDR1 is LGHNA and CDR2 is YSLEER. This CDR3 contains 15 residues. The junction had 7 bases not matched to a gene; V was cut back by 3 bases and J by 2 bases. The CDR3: CASSQDRMDPYEQYF. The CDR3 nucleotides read TGCGCCAGCAGCCAGGACAGGATGGACCCCTACGAGCAGTACTTC.

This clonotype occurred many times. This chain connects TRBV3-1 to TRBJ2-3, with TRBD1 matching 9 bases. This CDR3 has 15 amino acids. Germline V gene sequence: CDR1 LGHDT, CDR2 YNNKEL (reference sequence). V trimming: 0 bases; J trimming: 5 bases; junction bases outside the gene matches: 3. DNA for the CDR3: TGTGCCAGCAGCCAAGAAGACAGGGGGATAGATACGCAGTATTTT. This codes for CASSQEDRGIDTQYF.

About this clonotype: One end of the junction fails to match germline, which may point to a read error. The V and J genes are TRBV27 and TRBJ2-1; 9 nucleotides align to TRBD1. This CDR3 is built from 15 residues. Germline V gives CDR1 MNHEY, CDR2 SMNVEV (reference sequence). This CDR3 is CAGSPGSGTGNEQFF. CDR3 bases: TGTGCCGGCAGTCCCGGTTCCGGGACAGGGAATGAGCAGTTCTTC.

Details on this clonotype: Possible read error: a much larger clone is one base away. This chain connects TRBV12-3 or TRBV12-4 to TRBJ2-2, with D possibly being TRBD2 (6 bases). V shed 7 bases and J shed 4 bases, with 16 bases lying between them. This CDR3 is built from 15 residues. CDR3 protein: CASKVGSSVTGELFF. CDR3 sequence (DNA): TGTGCCAGCAAGGTGGGGTCTAGCGTCACCGGGGAGCTGTTTTTT.

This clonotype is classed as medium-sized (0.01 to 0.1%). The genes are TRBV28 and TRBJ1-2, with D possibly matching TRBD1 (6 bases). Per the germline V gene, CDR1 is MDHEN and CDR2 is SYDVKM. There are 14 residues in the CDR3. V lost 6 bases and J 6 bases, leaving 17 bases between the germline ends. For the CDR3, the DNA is TGTGCCAGCAGCACAACGTGGGACAAAGATGGCTACACCTTC. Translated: CASSTTWDKDGYTF.

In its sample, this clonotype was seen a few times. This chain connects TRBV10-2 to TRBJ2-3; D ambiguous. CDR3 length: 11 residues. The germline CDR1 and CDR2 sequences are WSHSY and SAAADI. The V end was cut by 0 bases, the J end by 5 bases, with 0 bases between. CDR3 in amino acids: CASSESDTQYF. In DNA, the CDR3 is TGCGCCAGCAGTGAGTCAGATACGCAGTATTTT.

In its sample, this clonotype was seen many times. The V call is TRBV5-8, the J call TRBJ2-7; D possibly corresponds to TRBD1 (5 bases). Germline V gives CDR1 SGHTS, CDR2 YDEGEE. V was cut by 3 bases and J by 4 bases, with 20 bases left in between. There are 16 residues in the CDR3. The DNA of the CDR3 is TGTGCCAGCAGCTCCGGTACGACAGCCTTCGCTTACGAGCAGTACTTC. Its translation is CASSSGTTAFAYEQYF.

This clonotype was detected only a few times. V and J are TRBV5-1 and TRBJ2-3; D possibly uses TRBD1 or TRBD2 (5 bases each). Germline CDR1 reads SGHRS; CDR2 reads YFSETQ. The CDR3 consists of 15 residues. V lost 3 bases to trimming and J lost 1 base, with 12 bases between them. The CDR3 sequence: CASSSTLGGTDTQYF. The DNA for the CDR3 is TGCGCCAGCAGCTCAACCCTGGGGGGCACAGATACGCAGTATTTT.

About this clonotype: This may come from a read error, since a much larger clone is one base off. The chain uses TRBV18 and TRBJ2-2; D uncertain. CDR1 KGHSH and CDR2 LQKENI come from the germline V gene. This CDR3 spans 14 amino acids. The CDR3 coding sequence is TGTGCCAGCCCACCAAATGCGAACACCGGGGAGCTGTTTTTT. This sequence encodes CASPPNANTGELFF. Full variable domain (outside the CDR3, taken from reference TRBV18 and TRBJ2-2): NAGVMQNPRHLVRRRGQEARLRCSPMKGHSHVYWYRQLPEEGLKFMVYLQKENIIDESGMPKERFSAEFPKEGPSILRIQQVVRGDSAAYFCASPPNANTGELFFGEGSRLTVL.

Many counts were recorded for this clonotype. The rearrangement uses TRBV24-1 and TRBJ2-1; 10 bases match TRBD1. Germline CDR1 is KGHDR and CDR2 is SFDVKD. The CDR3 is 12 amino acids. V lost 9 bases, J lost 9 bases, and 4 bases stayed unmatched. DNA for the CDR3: TGTGCCACCTCAGGACAGGGGGTTGAGCAGTTCTTC. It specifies CATSGQGVEQFF.

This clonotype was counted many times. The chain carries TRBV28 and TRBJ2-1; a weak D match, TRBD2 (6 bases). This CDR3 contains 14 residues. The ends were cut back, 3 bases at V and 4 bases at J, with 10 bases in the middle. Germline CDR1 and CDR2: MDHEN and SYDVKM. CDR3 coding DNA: TGTGCCAGCAGTTTTGGAGGAGGGTACAATGAGCAGTTCTTC. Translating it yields CASSFGGGYNEQFF.

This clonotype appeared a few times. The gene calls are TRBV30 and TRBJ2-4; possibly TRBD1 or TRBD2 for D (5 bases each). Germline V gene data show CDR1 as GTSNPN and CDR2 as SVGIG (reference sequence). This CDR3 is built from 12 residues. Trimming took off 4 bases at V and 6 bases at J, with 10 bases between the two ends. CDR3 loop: CAWTPGTNIQYF. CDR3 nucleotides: TGTGCCTGGACACCCGGGACAAACATTCAGTACTTC.

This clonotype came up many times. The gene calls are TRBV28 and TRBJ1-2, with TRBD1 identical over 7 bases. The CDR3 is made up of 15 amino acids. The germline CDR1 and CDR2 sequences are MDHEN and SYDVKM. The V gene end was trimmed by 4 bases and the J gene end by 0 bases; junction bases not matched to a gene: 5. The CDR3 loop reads CASSSPGQSNYGYTF. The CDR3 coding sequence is TGTGCCAGCAGTTCCCCGGGACAGTCTAACTATGGCTACACCTTC.

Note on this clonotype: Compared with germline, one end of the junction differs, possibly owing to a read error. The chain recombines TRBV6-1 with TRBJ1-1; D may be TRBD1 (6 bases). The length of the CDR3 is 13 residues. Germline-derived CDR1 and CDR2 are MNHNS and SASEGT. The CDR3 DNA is TGTGCCGCACGGAGGGGGATCAACACTGAAGCTTCTTTT. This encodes CAARRGINTEASF.

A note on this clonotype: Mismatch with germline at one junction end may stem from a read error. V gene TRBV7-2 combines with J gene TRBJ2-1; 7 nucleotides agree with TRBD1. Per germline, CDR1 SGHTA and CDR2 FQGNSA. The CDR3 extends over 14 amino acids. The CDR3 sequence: CATKGQVSLNEQFF. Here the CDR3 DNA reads TGTGCCACCAAAGGACAGGTTAGCCTCAATGAGCAGTTTTTC.

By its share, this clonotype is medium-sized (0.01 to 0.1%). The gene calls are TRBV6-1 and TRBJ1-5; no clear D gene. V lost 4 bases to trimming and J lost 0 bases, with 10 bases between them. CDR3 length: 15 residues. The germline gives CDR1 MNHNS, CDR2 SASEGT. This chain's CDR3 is CASSAADHSNQPQHF. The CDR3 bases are TGTGCCAGCAGTGCGGCAGACCATAGCAATCAGCCCCAGCATTTT.

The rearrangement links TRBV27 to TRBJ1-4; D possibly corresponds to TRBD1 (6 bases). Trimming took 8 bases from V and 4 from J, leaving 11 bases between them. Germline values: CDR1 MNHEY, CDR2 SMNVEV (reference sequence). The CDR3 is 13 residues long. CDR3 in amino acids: CASGGRFNEKLFF. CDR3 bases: TGTGCCAGCGGGGGCAGGTTTAATGAAAAACTGTTTTTT.

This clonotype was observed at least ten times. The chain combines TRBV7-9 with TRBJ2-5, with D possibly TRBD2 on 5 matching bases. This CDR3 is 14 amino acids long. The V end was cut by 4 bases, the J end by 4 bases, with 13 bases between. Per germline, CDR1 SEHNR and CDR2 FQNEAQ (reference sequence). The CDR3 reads CASSSGLAGETQYF. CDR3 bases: TGTGCCAGCAGCTCCGGGCTAGCAGGAGAGACCCAGTACTTC. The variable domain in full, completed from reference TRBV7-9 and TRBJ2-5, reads DTGVSQNPRHKITKRGQNVTFRCDPISEHNRLYWYRQTLGQGPEFLTYFQNEAQLEKSRLLSDRFSAERPKGSFSTLEIQRTEQGDSAMYLCASSSGLAGETQYFGPGTRLLVL.

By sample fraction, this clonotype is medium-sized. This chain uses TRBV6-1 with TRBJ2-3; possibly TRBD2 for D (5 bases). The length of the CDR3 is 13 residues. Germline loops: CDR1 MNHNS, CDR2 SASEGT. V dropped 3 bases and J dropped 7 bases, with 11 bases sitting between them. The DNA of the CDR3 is TGTGCCAGCAGTGATGAGGGAAGGCATACGCAGTATTTT. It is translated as CASSDEGRHTQYF.

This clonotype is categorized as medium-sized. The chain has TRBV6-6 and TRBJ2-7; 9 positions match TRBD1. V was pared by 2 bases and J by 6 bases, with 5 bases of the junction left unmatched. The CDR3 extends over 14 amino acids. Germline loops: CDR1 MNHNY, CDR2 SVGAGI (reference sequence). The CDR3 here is CASSYERTGVEQYF. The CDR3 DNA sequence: TGTGCCAGCAGTTACGAGCGGACAGGGGTCGAGCAGTACTTC.

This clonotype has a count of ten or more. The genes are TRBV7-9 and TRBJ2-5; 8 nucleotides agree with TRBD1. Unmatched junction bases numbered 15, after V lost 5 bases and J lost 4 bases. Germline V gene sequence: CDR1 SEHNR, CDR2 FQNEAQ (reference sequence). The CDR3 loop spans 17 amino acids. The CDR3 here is CASSPLPGGALSETQYF. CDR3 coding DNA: TGTGCCAGCAGCCCACTCCCAGGGGGCGCTTTATCAGAGACCCAGTACTTC.

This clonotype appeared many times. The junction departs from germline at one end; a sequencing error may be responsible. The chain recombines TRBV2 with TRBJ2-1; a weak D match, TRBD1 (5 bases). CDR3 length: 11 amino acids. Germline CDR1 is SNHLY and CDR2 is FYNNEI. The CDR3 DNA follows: TGTGCCAGCAGGGCGTCGCTACAGGAAGTCTTC. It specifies CASRASLQEVF.

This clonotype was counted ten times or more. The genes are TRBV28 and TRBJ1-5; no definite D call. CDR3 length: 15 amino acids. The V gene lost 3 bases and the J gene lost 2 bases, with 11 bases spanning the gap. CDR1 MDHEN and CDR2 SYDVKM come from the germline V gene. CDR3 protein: CASSFEGRGNQPQHF. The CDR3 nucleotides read TGTGCCAGCAGTTTTGAAGGCCGTGGCAATCAGCCCCAGCATTTT.

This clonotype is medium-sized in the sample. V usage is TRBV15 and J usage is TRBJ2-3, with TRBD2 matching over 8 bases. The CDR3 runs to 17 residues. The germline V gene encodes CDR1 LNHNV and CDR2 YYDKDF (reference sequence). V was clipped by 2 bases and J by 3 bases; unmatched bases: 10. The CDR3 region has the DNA TGTGCCACCAGCAGACCGTCTCCGGGACTAGTAACAGATACGCAGTATTTT. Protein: CATSRPSPGLVTDTQYF.

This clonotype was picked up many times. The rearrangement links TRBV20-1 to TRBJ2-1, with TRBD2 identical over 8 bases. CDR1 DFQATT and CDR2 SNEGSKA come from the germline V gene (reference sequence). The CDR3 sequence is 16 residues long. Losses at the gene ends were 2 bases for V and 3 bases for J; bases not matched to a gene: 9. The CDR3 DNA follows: TGCAGTGCTAGATCAAATGCGGGGGGTGACTACAATGAGCAGTTCTTC. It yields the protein CSARSNAGGDYNEQFF.

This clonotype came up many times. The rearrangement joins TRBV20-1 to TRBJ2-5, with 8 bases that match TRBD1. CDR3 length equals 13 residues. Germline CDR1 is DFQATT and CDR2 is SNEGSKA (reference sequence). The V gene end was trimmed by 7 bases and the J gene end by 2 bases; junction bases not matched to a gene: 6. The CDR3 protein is CSVSRTGQETQYF. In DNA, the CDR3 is TGCAGTGTGTCGCGGACAGGGCAAGAGACCCAGTACTTC.